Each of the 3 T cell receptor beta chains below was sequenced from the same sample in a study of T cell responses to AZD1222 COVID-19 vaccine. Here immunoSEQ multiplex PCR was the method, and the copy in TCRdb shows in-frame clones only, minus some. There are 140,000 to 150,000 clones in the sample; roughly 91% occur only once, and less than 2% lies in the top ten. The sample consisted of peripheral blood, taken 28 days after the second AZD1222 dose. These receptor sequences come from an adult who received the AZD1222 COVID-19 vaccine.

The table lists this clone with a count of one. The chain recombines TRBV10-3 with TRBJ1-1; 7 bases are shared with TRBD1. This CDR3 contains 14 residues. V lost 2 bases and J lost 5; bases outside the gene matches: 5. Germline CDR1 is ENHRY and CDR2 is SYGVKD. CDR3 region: CAISEEGASTEAFF. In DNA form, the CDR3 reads TGTGCCATCAGTGAGGAGGGGGCTTCTACTGAAGCTTTCTTT.

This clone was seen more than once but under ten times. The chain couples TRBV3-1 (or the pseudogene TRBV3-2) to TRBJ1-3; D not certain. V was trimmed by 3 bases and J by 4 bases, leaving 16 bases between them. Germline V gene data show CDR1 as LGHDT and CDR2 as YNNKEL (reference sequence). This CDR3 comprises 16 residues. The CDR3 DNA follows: TGTGCCAGCAGCCATTCCCTCTCCCTGAGGGGAAACACCATATATTTT. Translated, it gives CASSHSLSLRGNTIYF.

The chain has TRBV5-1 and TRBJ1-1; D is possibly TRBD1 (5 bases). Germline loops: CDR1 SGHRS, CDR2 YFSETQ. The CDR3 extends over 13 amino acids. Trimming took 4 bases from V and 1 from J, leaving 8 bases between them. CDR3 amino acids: CASSVQGNTEAFF. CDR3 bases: TGCGCCAGCAGCGTCCAGGGGAACACTGAAGCTTTCTTT.